This T cell receptor beta chain originates from a study of T cell responses to AZD1222 COVID-19 vaccine. Germline CDR1 LGHDT, CDR2 YNNKEL (reference sequence). The CDR3 spans 13 residues. Trimming removed 0 bases at V and 8 bases at J, with 10 bases between. The table came from immunoSEQ multiplex PCR; TCRdb's copy has only in-frame clones and leaves some out. The sample holds around 180,000 clones; 90% to 95% are singletons and the top ten take about 1.5%. The clonotype was recovered from an adult who received the AZD1222 COVID-19 vaccine. V usage is TRBV3-1 (or the pseudogene TRBV3-2) and J usage is TRBJ1-2; D ambiguous. The sequences come from peripheral blood, collected 28 days after the second AZD1222 dose. The CDR3 region is CASSQDVNGGYTF. The DNA for the CDR3 is TGTGCCAGCAGCCAAGATGTGAACGGGGGCTACACCTTC.